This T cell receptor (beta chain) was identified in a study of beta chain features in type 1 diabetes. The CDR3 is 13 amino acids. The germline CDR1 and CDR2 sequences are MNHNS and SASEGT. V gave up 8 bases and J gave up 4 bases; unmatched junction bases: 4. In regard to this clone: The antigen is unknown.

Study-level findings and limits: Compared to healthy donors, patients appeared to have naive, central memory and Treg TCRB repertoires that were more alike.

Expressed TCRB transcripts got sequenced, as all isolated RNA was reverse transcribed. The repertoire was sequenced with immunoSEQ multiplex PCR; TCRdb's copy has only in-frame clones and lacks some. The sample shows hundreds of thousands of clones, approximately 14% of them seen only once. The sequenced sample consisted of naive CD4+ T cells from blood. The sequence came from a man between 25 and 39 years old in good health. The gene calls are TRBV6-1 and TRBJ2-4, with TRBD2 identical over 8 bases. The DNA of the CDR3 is TGTGCCAGCTGTTCTAGCGGGAAAAACATTCAGTACTTC. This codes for CASCSSGKNIQYF.